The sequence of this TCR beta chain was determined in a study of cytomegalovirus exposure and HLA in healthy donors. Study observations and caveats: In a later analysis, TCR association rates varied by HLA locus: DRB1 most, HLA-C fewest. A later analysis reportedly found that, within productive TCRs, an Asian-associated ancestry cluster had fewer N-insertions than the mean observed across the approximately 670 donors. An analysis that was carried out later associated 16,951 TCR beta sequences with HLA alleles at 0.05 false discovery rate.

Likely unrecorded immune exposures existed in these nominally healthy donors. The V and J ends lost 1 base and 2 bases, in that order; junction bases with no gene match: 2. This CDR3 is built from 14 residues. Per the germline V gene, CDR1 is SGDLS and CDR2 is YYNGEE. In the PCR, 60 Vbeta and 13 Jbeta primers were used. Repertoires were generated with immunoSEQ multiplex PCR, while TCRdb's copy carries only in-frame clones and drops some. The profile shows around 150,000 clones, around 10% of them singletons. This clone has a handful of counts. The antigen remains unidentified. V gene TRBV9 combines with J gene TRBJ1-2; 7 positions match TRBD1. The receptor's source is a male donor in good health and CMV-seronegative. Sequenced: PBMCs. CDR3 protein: CASSVLGQNYGYTF. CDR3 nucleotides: TGTGCCAGCAGCGTACTGGGACAGAACTATGGCTACACCTTC.